These 9 T cell receptor beta chains were sequenced from one sample in a study of cytomegalovirus exposure and HLA in healthy donors. 13 Jbeta primers and 60 Vbeta primers were used for the PCR. Repertoires were generated with immunoSEQ multiplex PCR, while TCRdb's copy carries only in-frame clones and drops some. The sample has 95,000 to 130,000 clones, over 8% seen once; the top ten hold 2.5% to 3.5%. Sequences were obtained from PBMCs. Source of these receptors: a man aged 30 to 45 in good health and CMV-seronegative.

The chain joins TRBV5-1 to TRBJ2-3, with D uncertain. The CDR3 contains 14 residues. Trimming left V 0 bases short and J 1 base short, with 6 bases between. The germline CDR1 and CDR2 sequences are SGHRS and YFSETQ. Written as DNA, the CDR3 is TGCGCCAGCAGCTTGGGATCGGGCACAGATACGCAGTATTTT. Translation gives CASSLGSGTDTQYF.

V usage is TRBV7-2 and J usage is TRBJ2-7, with 8 nucleotides matching TRBD2. J was trimmed by 2 bases and V by 5 bases; bases with no gene match: 5. This CDR3 spans 14 amino acids. Germline V lookup: CDR1 SGHTA, CDR2 FQGNSA. Here the CDR3 DNA reads TGTGCCAGCAGCGGAGGGCGGGGGGCCTACGAGCAGTACTTC. As protein: CASSGGRGAYEQYF.

This clone was seen a few times. The chain carries TRBV5-6 and TRBJ2-3; 10 bases map to TRBD1. The germline CDR1 and CDR2 sequences are SGHDT and YYEEEE. J gave up 6 bases and V 1 base, and 14 bases lay outside the gene matches. CDR3 length equals 18 residues. The CDR3 DNA reads TGTGCCAGCAGCTTGAAATTGTCGGGACAGGGGTACCCGGATACGCAGTATTTT. This translates into CASSLKLSGQGYPDTQYF.

The genes are TRBV7-3 and TRBJ2-1, with TRBD1 matching 7 bases. V trimming: 1 base; J trimming: 3 bases; junction bases outside the gene matches: 6. The CDR3 covers 16 residues. Germline V lookup: CDR1 SGHTA, CDR2 FQGTGA. CDR3 sequence reads: CASSLRSGGYYNEQFF. The CDR3 nucleotides are TGTGCCAGCAGCTTAAGGTCAGGGGGTTACTACAATGAGCAGTTCTTC.

V gene TRBV28 combines with J gene TRBJ1-3; possible D gene TRBD1, 6 bases. V dropped 4 bases and J dropped 0 bases, with 13 bases sitting between them. The germline gives CDR1 MDHEN, CDR2 SYDVKM. There are 16 residues in the CDR3. CDR3 bases: TGTGCCAGCAGTTCCCGGGACACTTACTCTGGAAACACCATATATTTT. Protein: CASSSRDTYSGNTIYF.

The rearrangement links TRBV5-1 to TRBJ2-6; no clear D. The CDR3 totals 18 residues. V lost 2 bases, J lost 0 bases, and 15 bases lay in between. Germline CDR1 SGHRS, CDR2 YFSETQ. CDR3 region: CASSFDFSRYSGANVLTF. DNA of the CDR3: TGCGCCAGCAGCTTCGATTTTTCTCGGTACTCTGGGGCCAACGTCCTGACTTTC.

The rearrangement uses TRBV29-1 and TRBJ2-4, with 14 nucleotides matching TRBD2. V trimming: 6 bases; J trimming: 9 bases; junction bases outside the gene matches: 7. Germline V gene sequence: CDR1 SQVTM, CDR2 ANQGSEA. The CDR3 contains 14 residues. The CDR3 nucleotides read TGCAGCGTATCGACTAGCGGGGGGGATAGCATTCAGTACTTC. This encodes CSVSTSGGDSIQYF.

This clone was counted only a few times. The chain recombines TRBV7-9 with TRBJ2-7; D call uncertain. Per the germline V gene, CDR1 is SEHNR and CDR2 is FQNEAQ (reference sequence). Deletions cut 5 bases from V and 3 bases from J, with 8 bases between. The length of the CDR3 is 12 residues. The CDR3 sequence: CASSPPGYEQYF. In DNA, the CDR3 is TGTGCCAGCAGCCCGCCGGGCTACGAGCAGTACTTC.

In DNA form, the CDR3 reads TGTGCCAGCAGCATTTGGCCGGGTGGCTACACCTTC. This gives the protein CASSIWPGGYTF. The rearrangement links TRBV11-3 to TRBJ1-2; D not certain. Trimming cost V 5 bases and J 7 bases, with 11 bases left between them. The CDR3 loop spans 12 amino acids. Germline V gene sequence: CDR1 SGHNT, CDR2 YENEEA.